This is a list of T cell receptor beta chains from one sample in a study of blood T cell repertoires in COVID-19. Assay used: immunoSEQ multiplex PCR; TCRdb lists only in-frame clones, some missing. The table records roughly 70,000 clones, approximately 90% of them present only once. The sequenced sample was peripheral blood. These receptors were collected from a woman aged 55-70 years with active COVID-19. The conserved cysteine and the conserved F or W are not part of the CDR3 here.

V | length | CDR3
TRBV9 | 16 | ASSVVVSWRGSNQPQH
TRBV28 | 14 | ASRRPVVLRPNTIY
TRBV5-1 | 14 | ASSFLAGGPVNEQF
TRBV6-1 | 14 | ASSEILGGPTDTQY
TRBV27 | 11 | ASTTQGNYGYT
TRBV5-4 | 14 | ASSVDLRTGVDGYT
TRBV7-8 | 11 | ASSLGQNTEAF
TRBV6-6 | 12 | ASSYPGQTYEQY
TRBV25-1 | 13 | ASSVSQVVGTEAF
TRBV7-2 | 12 | ASSSRGLRTEAF
TRBV19 | 11 | ASTDRELSGYT
TRBV2 | 11 | ASSTTSLETQY
TRBV19 | 15 | ASSIDLWRPNTGELF
TRBV28 | 12 | ASSLRGGQKKLF
TRBV3-1/TRBV3-2 | 14 | ASSQTGTSGISEQF
TRBV7-9 | 11 | ASSLGGTGELF
TRBV6-2/TRBV6-3 | 9 | ASSLFDEQF
TRBV9 | 12 | ASSVGDFGNTIY
TRBV11-3 | 12 | ASSPKGQHYEQY
TRBV18 | 14 | ASSPPRLAGVDTQY
TRBV30 | 13 | AWSARGRANTEAF
TRBV24-1 | 15 | ANPKAQDESSGNTIY
TRBV27 | 15 | ASSSLGLAGFTDTQY
TRBV20-1 | 12 | SASSPGGAYGYT
TRBV6-5 | 9 | ASKTNNEQF
TRBV7-2 | 12 | ASSPAGSGNTIY
TRBV14 | 15 | ASSQDAGGGPQETQY
TRBV4-1 | 15 | ASSQDHRGANTGELF
TRBV27 | 12 | ARGGDSTAYEQY
TRBV6-5 | 12 | ASSYSTNNEKLF
TRBV9 | 11 | ASSATGGGEQF
TRBV28 | 11 | ASNTGVVYEQY
TRBV6-2/TRBV6-3 | 12 | ASSDRVPFYEQY
TRBV5-1 | 14 | ASSLGRLAGVGEQY
TRBV4-1 | 13 | ASSLGAGYADTQY
TRBV11-2 | 12 | ASDRDLYNNEQF
TRBV5-1 | 13 | ASWNEGGLSGTQY
TRBV2 | 13 | ASTLSTLASNEQY
TRBV28 | 13 | ASTTSGGGYYGYT
TRBV2 | 11 | ASSGTNYQPQH
TRBV19 | 12 | ASRPGTGNTEAF
TRBV28 | 15 | ASSRILGQGGQETQY